The 8 T cell receptor beta chains reported below all come from one sample, sequenced in a study of persistence of HIV-infected CD4 T cells. These TCRs' antigens remain unknown. Sequencing used immunoSEQ version 4 in survey mode. Data came from immunoSEQ multiplex PCR; TCRdb stores just in-frame clones and leaves some out. This table has 40,000 to 55,000 clones, about 87% appearing once. This nonspecific control used anti-CD3/anti-CD28 bead stimulation of CD4+ T cells. Sorting selected CD4+ T cells upregulating both CD40 ligand and CD69. The starting material was CD4+ T cells sorted from PBMCs after approximately 20-hour stimulation, obtained from a patient who received antiretroviral therapy. These receptor sequences come from an adult woman with HIV who was CMV-seropositive.

The chain employs TRBV5-1 and TRBJ1-1; 7 positions match TRBD1. V was clipped by 4 bases and J by 0 bases; unmatched bases: 12. The CDR3 length is 17 residues. CDR1 is SGHRS, CDR2 YFSETQ, per germline. The chain's CDR3 is CASSPPKSGTVNTEAFF. In DNA, the CDR3 is TGCGCCAGCAGCCCCCCCAAAAGCGGGACAGTGAACACTGAAGCTTTCTTT.

The CDR3 bases are TGTGCCAGCAGTTTATCACAGAGTTATAATTCACCCCTCCACTTT. Its translation: CASSLSQSYNSPLHF. The chain joins TRBV28 to TRBJ1-6, with D unclear. Germline V gene data show CDR1 as MDHEN and CDR2 as SYDVKM. V lost 1 base and J lost 4, with 8 bases in between. The CDR3 loop spans 15 amino acids.

The rearrangement uses TRBV5-6 and TRBJ1-1, with unresolved D. Between the trimmed V and J ends, which lost 5 bases and 1 base, there was a span of 12 bases. There are 14 residues in the CDR3. Germline-derived CDR1 and CDR2 are SGHDT and YYEEEE. The CDR3 DNA reads as TGTGCCAGCAGTTTCCCCGACCAGAACACTGAAGCTTTCTTT. This sequence encodes CASSFPDQNTEAFF.

The chain is built from TRBV7-9 and TRBJ1-2, with 8 bases identical to TRBD1. Germline CDR1 and CDR2: SEHNR and FQNEAQ (reference sequence). The CDR3 loop spans 15 amino acids. V lost 5 bases, J lost 4 bases, and 9 bases stayed unmatched. CDR3 in DNA: TGTGCCAGCAGCCGCGGGGCGGACAGGGTCTATGGCTACACCTTC. This translates into CASSRGADRVYGYTF.

The rearrangement links TRBV5-5 to TRBJ1-2, with D possibly matching TRBD1 (6 bases). Germline V gene lookup returns CDR1 SGHKS and CDR2 YYEKEE (reference sequence). This CDR3 is 15 amino acids long. With 2 bases removed from V and 3 bases from J, the gap between germline ends came to 14 bases. The CDR3 sequence: CASSFQQGGYYGYTF. CDR3 DNA: TGTGCCAGCAGCTTTCAACAGGGAGGGTACTATGGCTACACCTTC.

The chain has TRBV28 and TRBJ2-7; either TRBD1 or TRBD2 may supply D (6 bases each). Germline values: CDR1 MDHEN, CDR2 SYDVKM. This CDR3 spans 14 amino acids. Trimming pared 8 bases from V and 5 bases from J, leaving 19 bases between. CDR3 protein: CASGAGTFPHEQYF. In DNA, the CDR3 is TGTGCCAGCGGGGCGGGGACATTCCCCCACGAGCAGTACTTC.

The V and J genes are TRBV2 and TRBJ2-1, with unresolved D. Trimming shortened V by 1 base and J by 4 bases, and 8 bases separated the two germline ends. The CDR3 length is 14 residues. The V gene's germline CDR1 is SNHLY and CDR2 FYNNEI. The CDR3 reads CASSEGLSYNEQFF. The CDR3 DNA sequence: TGTGCCAGCAGTGAAGGGTTGTCTTACAATGAGCAGTTCTTC.

J is TRBJ1-1 and V is TRBV5-1, with a possible D match to TRBD1 (6 bases). The V gene lost 0 bases and the J gene lost 0 bases, with 9 bases spanning the gap. CDR3 length equals 15 residues. Looked up from germline, CDR1 is SGHRS and CDR2 is YFSETQ. CDR3 amino acids: CASSLGTAMNTEAFF. The CDR3 DNA reads TGCGCCAGCAGCTTGGGGACAGCTATGAACACTGAAGCTTTCTTT.